The 25 T cell receptor beta chains in this list originate from one sample, sequenced in a study of T cells in Graves' hyperthyroidism and ophthalmopathy. Researchers took RNA transcripts and amplified the TCR beta CDR3 regions from them. During a first-round RT-PCR of the TCR CDR3, the HTBI primer set was used. Using its own MiXCR run on the multiplex PCR reads, TCRdb lists one record per CDR3 protein. This table has approximately 640,000 distinct CDR3 sequences, about 18% appearing once. Material: blood. Source of these receptors: a man aged 45-60 years with Graves' hyperthyroidism.

This clonotype has a count of ten or more. The chain has TRBV5-1 and TRBJ2-1; 9 positions agree with TRBD2. V was clipped by 4 bases and J by 8 bases; unmatched bases: 7. Per germline, CDR1 SGHRS and CDR2 YFSETQ. The CDR3 has 14 residues. CDR3 residues: CASSGGLADDEQFF. The CDR3 region has the DNA TGCGCCAGCAGCGGGGGACTAGCAGATGATGAGCAGTTCTTC.

This clonotype was found many times. This chain joins TRBV24-1 and TRBJ1-1; no clear D gene. Germline V CDR1 and CDR2: KGHDR, SFDVKD. CDR3 length: 12 amino acids. With 3 bases removed from V and 2 bases from J, the gap between germline ends came to 3 bases. The CDR3 DNA is TGTGCCACCAGTGATCGAAACACTGAAGCTTTCTTT. Translating it yields CATSDRNTEAFF.

This clonotype was seen a handful of times. The CDR3 bases are TGTGCCAGCAGCTTGGGGAGGCAGGGAGGTTTGTCGAACACTGAAGCTTTCTTT. Protein sequence: CASSLGRQGGLSNTEAFF. The chain combines TRBV5-8 with TRBJ1-1, with D perhaps matching TRBD1 (5 bases). This CDR3 comprises 18 residues. The V end lost 0 bases, the J end lost 1 base, and 19 bases lay between the germline ends. Germline CDR1 reads SGHTS; CDR2 reads YDEGEE.

This clonotype has at least ten counts. This chain joins TRBV12-3 or TRBV12-4 and TRBJ1-2; the match to TRBD1 covers 8 bases. The CDR3 covers 12 residues. The V gene end was trimmed by 5 bases and the J gene end by 8 bases; junction bases not matched to a gene: 4. The CDR3 spells CASSRTGRGYTF. CDR3 DNA sequence: TGTGCCAGCAGTAGGACAGGGAGAGGCTACACCTTC.

In its sample, this clonotype was seen many times. This chain links TRBV24-1 with TRBJ2-1; 9 bases line up with TRBD2. CDR3 length equals 16 residues. J was trimmed by 4 bases and V by 3 bases; bases with no gene match: 6. CDR1 KGHDR and CDR2 SFDVKD come from the germline V gene. The CDR3 reads CATSDPTSGLYNEQFF. The DNA for the CDR3 is TGTGCCACCAGTGATCCAACTAGCGGGCTATACAATGAGCAGTTCTTC.

The rearrangement uses TRBV7-2 and TRBJ2-1; 8 bases align to TRBD2. V was pared by 5 bases and J by 7 bases, with 10 bases of the junction left unmatched. The CDR3 is made up of 15 amino acids. Germline V gene data show CDR1 as SGHTA and CDR2 as FQGNSA. In DNA form, the CDR3 reads TGTGCCAGCAGCCCTATCTCGGGAGGGCCTAATGAGCAGTTCTTC. Protein product: CASSPISGGPNEQFF. Supplemented by reference TRBV7-2 and TRBJ2-1, the full variable domain reads GAGVSQSPSNKVTEKGKDVELRCDPISGHTALYWYRQSLGQGLEFLIYFQGNSAPDKSGLPSDRFSAERTGGSVSTLTIQRTQQEDSAVYLCASSPISGGPNEQFFGPGTRLTVL.

This clonotype was seen more than once but under ten times. This sequence joins TRBV27 and TRBJ1-5; 7 bases match TRBD1. Per germline, CDR1 MNHEY and CDR2 SMNVEV (reference sequence). The CDR3 is made up of 16 amino acids. V shed 4 bases and J 1 base; nucleotides not matched to a gene: 7. Here the CDR3 DNA reads TGTGCCAGCAGTTCGTCAGGGGGAGCCAGCAATCAGCCCCAGCATTTT. Protein sequence: CASSSSGGASNQPQHF.

This clonotype showed up just a few times. The chain joins TRBV5-1 to TRBJ2-3; D gene ambiguous. CDR1 is SGHRS and CDR2 is YFSETQ in the germline V gene. This CDR3 has 14 residues. V was shortened by 1 base and J by 2 bases, with 8 bases between the two germline ends. DNA for the CDR3: TGCGCCAGCAGCTTGCGGCTGGACACAGATACGCAGTATTTT. Translation: CASSLRLDTDTQYF. Full variable domain (missing parts from reference TRBV5-1 and TRBJ2-3): KAGVTQTPRYLIKTRGQQVTLSCSPISGHRSVSWYQQTPGQGLQFLFEYFSETQRNKGNFPGRFSGRQFSNSRSEMNVSTLELGDSALYLCASSLRLDTDTQYFGPGTRLTVL.

Regarding this clonotype: One end of the junction does not line up with germline, which may come from a read error. The gene calls are TRBV2 and TRBJ2-3; D is uncertain. The CDR3 is 15 amino acids. Germline CDR1 SNHLY, CDR2 FYNNEI. For the CDR3, the DNA is TGCGCCAGCAGCCAACCCTATAAAGGCCCACATACGCAGTATTTT. This sequence encodes CASSQPYKGPHTQYF.

This clonotype occurred many times. The V call is TRBV10-3, the J call TRBJ2-2; 7 bases map to TRBD2. With V trimmed by 6 bases and J by 3 bases, 7 bases remained unmatched. Germline V gene lookup returns CDR1 ENHRY and CDR2 SYGVKD. The CDR3 covers 15 residues. The CDR3 sequence is CAIRGPGGDTGELFF. The CDR3 region has the DNA TGTGCCATCAGGGGACCGGGAGGCGACACCGGGGAGCTGTTTTTT.

This clonotype was recorded at least ten times. The genes are TRBV20-1 and TRBJ2-5, with 11 bases fitting TRBD2. The V and J ends lost 5 bases and 2 bases, in that order; junction bases with no gene match: 10. CDR3 size: 16 residues. Germline CDR1 and CDR2: DFQATT and SNEGSKA (reference sequence). CDR3 loop: CSAYPLAGEMQETQYF. The CDR3 region has the DNA TGCAGTGCTTATCCACTAGCGGGAGAGATGCAAGAGACCCAGTACTTC.

This clonotype was counted only a few times. V and J are TRBV7-9 and TRBJ1-6; D unclear. The V and J ends lost 0 bases and 10 bases respectively, with 7 bases between them. The CDR3 is 13 amino acids. Germline values: CDR1 SEHNR, CDR2 FQNEAQ (reference sequence). In nucleotides, the CDR3 is TGTGCCAGCAGCTTAGCGAGGCTCTCACCCCTCCACTTT. Translation gives CASSLARLSPLHF.

The chain has TRBV4-1 and TRBJ2-1; no firm D call. CDR1 and CDR2 from the germline V gene are MGHRA and YSYEKL. This CDR3 has 15 residues. V shed 3 bases and J shed 4 bases, with 13 bases lying between them. The CDR3 loop is CASSHTRGSYNEQFF. CDR3 bases: TGCGCCAGCAGCCACACCCGCGGATCTTACAATGAGCAGTTCTTC.

This clonotype was recorded at least ten times. The rearrangement links TRBV10-3 to TRBJ1-5, with D possibly matching TRBD1 (5 bases). Trimming cost V 3 bases and J 7 bases, with 13 bases left between them. The V gene's germline CDR1 is ENHRY and CDR2 SYGVKD. The CDR3 length is 14 residues. The CDR3 loop is CAISEEDTGQPQHF. The CDR3, as DNA: TGTGCCATCAGTGAAGAGGACACGGGACAGCCCCAGCATTTT.

This clonotype appeared many times. This rearrangement joins TRBV6-1 to TRBJ2-5; 7 positions agree with TRBD2. The CDR3 covers 14 residues. CDR1 MNHNS and CDR2 SASEGT come from the germline V gene. V was clipped by 6 bases and J by 5 bases; unmatched bases: 9. This CDR3 reads CASRTGGRGETQYF. As DNA, the CDR3 is TGTGCCAGCAGAACTGGCGGGAGAGGGGAGACCCAGTACTTC.

This clonotype was counted at least ten times. The chain uses TRBV10-3 and TRBJ2-7, with no clear D. The CDR3 contains 16 residues. Per germline, CDR1 ENHRY and CDR2 SYGVKD. V dropped 0 bases and J dropped 1 base, with 13 bases sitting between them. The CDR3 sequence is CAISESVGVRSYEQYF. The CDR3 coding sequence is TGTGCCATCAGTGAGTCGGTTGGAGTAAGGTCCTACGAGCAGTACTTC.

This clonotype was counted many times. The CDR3, as DNA: TGTGCCACCAGTGGGGACAGCACAGATACGCAGTATTTT. Translation gives CATSGDSTDTQYF. The rearrangement uses TRBV24-1 and TRBJ2-3; D may match TRBD1 or TRBD2 (5 bases each). The CDR3 has 13 residues. With 5 bases removed from V and 0 bases from J, the gap between germline ends came to 5 bases. Germline-derived CDR1 and CDR2 are KGHDR and SFDVKD.

This chain joins TRBV6-6 and TRBJ2-7; 10 bases are a match to TRBD2. The CDR3 totals 16 residues. With 2 bases clipped from V and 5 bases from J, the junction kept 9 bases outside the gene matches. Germline V gene data show CDR1 as MNHNY and CDR2 as SVGAGI (reference sequence). CDR3 sequence reads: CASSYQGASGRHEQYF. CDR3 nucleotides: TGTGCCAGCAGTTACCAGGGGGCTAGCGGGAGACACGAGCAGTACTTC.

This clonotype was recorded at least ten times. The chain carries TRBV7-2 and TRBJ2-2, with 10 bases matching TRBD2. V shed 4 bases and J 7 bases; nucleotides not matched to a gene: 6. Per the germline V gene, CDR1 is SGHTA and CDR2 is FQGNSA. CDR3 length equals 15 residues. CDR3 region: CASSWGTSVSGELFF. CDR3 nucleotide sequence: TGTGCCAGCAGCTGGGGGACTAGCGTGAGCGGGGAGCTGTTTTTT.

This chain connects TRBV28 to TRBJ2-7, with D possibly being TRBD1 (6 bases). Germline loops: CDR1 MDHEN, CDR2 SYDVKM. The CDR3 loop spans 13 amino acids. V shed 5 bases and J shed 5 bases, with 13 bases lying between them. This CDR3 is CASSPRTEDEQYF. CDR3 nucleotides: TGTGCCAGCAGTCCTCGGACAGAGGACGAGCAGTACTTC. Together with reference TRBV28 and TRBJ2-7, the CDR3 gives the full variable domain: DVKVTQSSRYLVKRTGEKVFLECVQDMDHENMFWYRQDPGLGLRLIYFSYDVKMKEKGDIPEGYSVSREKKERFSLILESASTNQTSMYLCASSPRTEDEQYFGPGTRLTVT.

In its sample, this clonotype was seen many times. V gene TRBV28 combines with J gene TRBJ1-1, with 8 bases fitting TRBD1. Germline V gene sequence: CDR1 MDHEN, CDR2 SYDVKM. V lost 1 base, J lost 3 bases, and 10 bases stayed unmatched. The CDR3 has 17 amino acids. The DNA for the CDR3 is TGTGCCAGCAGTTTATCGCAGGGGGCCAGTCAGCACACTGAAGCTTTCTTT. Amino acid sequence: CASSLSQGASQHTEAFF. Full variable domain (missing parts from reference TRBV28 and TRBJ1-1): DVKVTQSSRYLVKRTGEKVFLECVQDMDHENMFWYRQDPGLGLRLIYFSYDVKMKEKGDIPEGYSVSREKKERFSLILESASTNQTSMYLCASSLSQGASQHTEAFFGQGTRLTVV.

This clonotype was seen ten or more times. This chain links TRBV18 with TRBJ2-1, with D unresolved. Trimming took off 5 bases at V and 1 base at J, with 15 bases between the two ends. Germline CDR1 reads KGHSH; CDR2 reads LQKENI. The CDR3 length is 16 residues. CDR3 region: CASSSGQVLSYNEQFF. CDR3 nucleotide sequence: TGTGCCAGCTCATCTGGTCAGGTTCTATCCTACAATGAGCAGTTCTTC.

This chain uses TRBV13 with TRBJ1-3; D gene uncertain. V was trimmed by 5 bases and J by 0 bases, leaving 11 bases between them. Germline CDR1 is PRHDT and CDR2 is FYEKMQ (reference sequence). The CDR3 is 15 residues long. CDR3 amino acids: CASSPGRYSGNTIYF. The CDR3 nucleotides are TGTGCCAGCAGCCCCGGACGGTACTCTGGAAACACCATATATTTT. Filled out from reference TRBV13 and TRBJ1-3, the complete variable domain reads AAGVIQSPRHLIKEKRETATLKCYPIPRHDTVYWYQQGPGQDPQFLISFYEKMQSDKGSIPDRFSAQQFSDYHSELNMSSLELGDSALYFCASSPGRYSGNTIYFGEGSWLTVV.

In this sample, this clonotype turned up a few times. V is TRBV4-1 and J is TRBJ1-5, with D hard to call. Trimming took 0 bases from V and 0 from J, leaving 3 bases between them. This CDR3 comprises 14 residues. Germline assignment: CDR1 MGHRA and CDR2 YSYEKL. The CDR3 spells CASSQDDSNQPQHF. The CDR3 DNA is TGCGCCAGCAGCCAAGATGATAGCAATCAGCCCCAGCATTTT.

This clonotype was counted many times. The gene calls are TRBV7-3 and TRBJ2-2, with D hard to call. Germline CDR1 SGHTA, CDR2 FQGTGA. This CDR3 comprises 15 residues. V was shortened by 5 bases and J by 1 base, with 11 bases between the two germline ends. The CDR3 loop reads CASSLERGNTGELFF. DNA for the CDR3: TGTGCCAGCAGCCTGGAGCGCGGGAACACCGGGGAGCTGTTTTTT.